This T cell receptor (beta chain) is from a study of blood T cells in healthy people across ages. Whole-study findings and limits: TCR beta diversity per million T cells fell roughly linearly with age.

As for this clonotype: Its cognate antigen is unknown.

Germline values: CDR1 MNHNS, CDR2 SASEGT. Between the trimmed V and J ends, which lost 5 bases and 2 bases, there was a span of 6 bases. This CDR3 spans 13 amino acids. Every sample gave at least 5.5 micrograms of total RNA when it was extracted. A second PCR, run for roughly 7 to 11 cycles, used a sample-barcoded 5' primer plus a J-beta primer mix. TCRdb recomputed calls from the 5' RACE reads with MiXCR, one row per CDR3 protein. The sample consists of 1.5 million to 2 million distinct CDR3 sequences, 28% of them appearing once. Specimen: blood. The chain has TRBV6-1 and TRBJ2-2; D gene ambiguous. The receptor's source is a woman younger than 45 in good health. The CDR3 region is CASSIHNTGELFF. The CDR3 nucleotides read TGTGCCAGCAGTATACATAACACCGGGGAGCTGTTTTTT.